The rows below give T cell receptor beta chains drawn from one sample of a study of blood T cell repertoires in COVID-19. Profiled with immunoSEQ multiplex PCR; TCRdb holds only in-frame clones, not every one. Of some 120,000 clones listed, 85% were seen once; the top ten hold about a quarter. Specimen: peripheral blood. The origin of the receptors is a woman aged 80 or older with acute or convalescent COVID-19. The CDR3 runs from the conserved cysteine through the conserved F or W. Fields, in order: clone size, V gene, J gene, D gene, CDR3 protein, CDR3 DNA. D genes are given only for firm matches. Expanded clones get a size class; other rows say once, few or many, or leave the size out.

size: NA; V: TRBV6-5; J: TRBJ2-1; D: NA; CDR3: CASSLNEQFF; DNA: TGTGCCAGCAGTTTAAATGAGCAGTTCTTC
size: NA; V: TRBV19; J: TRBJ1-1; D: NA; CDR3: CASSISGGGREAFF; DNA: TGTGCCAGTAGTATTAGCGGGGGTGGACGTGAAGCTTTCTTT
size: NA; V: TRBV5-1; J: TRBJ1-1; D: TRBD1; CDR3: CASSLTRGSTEAFF; DNA: TGCGCCAGCAGCTTGACCAGGGGGAGCACTGAAGCTTTCTTT
size: NA; V: TRBV25-1; J: TRBJ1-5; D: NA; CDR3: CASSEGAHINQPQHF; DNA: TGTGCCAGCAGTGAAGGGGCGCATATCAATCAGCCCCAGCATTTT
size: NA; V: TRBV25-1; J: TRBJ1-5; D: TRBD1; CDR3: CASTGQGNQPQHF; DNA: TGTGCCAGCACGGGACAGGGCAATCAGCCCCAGCATTTT
size: NA; V: TRBV5-5; J: TRBJ2-5; D: NA; CDR3: CASSSTGTPTWETQYF; DNA: TGTGCCAGCAGCTCCACCGGGACACCTACTTGGGAGACCCAGTACTTC
size: NA; V: TRBV5-1; J: TRBJ1-2; D: NA; CDR3: CASSLAGANYGYTF; DNA: TGCGCCAGCAGCTTGGCCGGAGCAAACTATGGCTACACCTTC
size: NA; V: TRBV6-5; J: TRBJ2-2; D: TRBD2; CDR3: CASKIAGGRGELFF; DNA: TGTGCCAGCAAGATAGCGGGGGGGCGCGGGGAGCTGTTTTTT
size: NA; V: TRBV18; J: TRBJ1-2; D: NA; CDR3: CASSPTEHLGYTF; DNA: TGTGCCAGCTCACCGACAGAGCACCTCGGCTACACCTTC
size: NA; V: TRBV19; J: TRBJ1-5; D: TRBD1; CDR3: CASRRTGEGQPQHF; DNA: TGTGCCAGTAGACGGACAGGGGAGGGTCAGCCCCAGCATTTT
size: NA; V: TRBV2; J: TRBJ2-1; D: TRBD2; CDR3: CATGLAGGPKYNEQFF; DNA: TGTGCCACAGGACTAGCGGGGGGGCCGAAGTACAATGAGCAGTTCTTC
size: NA; V: TRBV15; J: TRBJ2-6; D: TRBD1; CDR3: CATSRDRAGANVLTF; DNA: TGTGCCACCAGCAGGGACAGGGCTGGGGCCAACGTCCTGACTTTC
size: NA; V: TRBV5-1; J: TRBJ1-3; D: NA; CDR3: CASSYLGGESGNTIYF; DNA: TGCGCCAGCAGCTATCTAGGGGGGGAGTCTGGAAACACCATATATTTT
size: NA; V: TRBV4-1; J: TRBJ1-2; D: TRBD1; CDR3: CASSQGTGYGYTF; DNA: TGCGCCAGCAGCCAAGGGACAGGGTACGGCTACACCTTC
size: NA; V: TRBV19; J: TRBJ1-5; D: TRBD1; CDR3: CASSRSGQGNQPQHF; DNA: TGTGCCAGTAGTCGTTCGGGACAGGGGAATCAGCCCCAGCATTTT
size: NA; V: TRBV9; J: TRBJ1-2; D: NA; CDR3: CASSAQSTGHYGYTF; DNA: TGTGCCAGCAGCGCTCAGTCTACAGGCCACTATGGCTACACCTTC
size: NA; V: TRBV5-1; J: TRBJ2-2; D: NA; CDR3: CASSFTGSTGELFF; DNA: TGCGCCAGCAGCTTCACAGGGAGCACCGGGGAGCTGTTTTTT
size: NA; V: TRBV27; J: TRBJ1-1; D: TRBD1; CDR3: CASSRGDSSLNTEAFF; DNA: TGTGCCAGCAGCCGCGGGGACAGCTCTTTGAACACTGAAGCTTTCTTT
size: NA; V: TRBV29-1; J: TRBJ1-5; D: TRBD1; CDR3: CSAGQGSNQPQHF; DNA: TGCAGCGCTGGACAGGGGAGCAATCAGCCCCAGCATTTT
size: NA; V: TRBV5-1; J: TRBJ2-5; D: TRBD1; CDR3: CASSLVGQGGETQYF; DNA: TGCGCCAGCAGCTTGGTTGGACAGGGTGGCGAGACCCAGTACTTC
size: NA; V: TRBV14; J: TRBJ1-5; D: NA; CDR3: CAINWEYSNQPQHF; DNA: TGTGCCATAAATTGGGAGTATAGCAATCAGCCCCAGCATTTT
size: NA; V: TRBV6-5; J: TRBJ2-5; D: NA; CDR3: CASMEGGDQETQYF; DNA: TGTGCCAGCATGGAAGGGGGGGATCAAGAGACCCAGTACTTC
size: NA; V: TRBV19; J: TRBJ2-6; D: TRBD2; CDR3: CASSKGRDSGANVLTF; DNA: TGTGCCAGTAGTAAAGGGAGGGATTCTGGGGCCAACGTCCTGACTTTC
size: NA; V: TRBV4-1; J: TRBJ1-5; D: TRBD1; CDR3: CASSQPNRGQPQHF; DNA: TGCGCCAGCAGCCAACCAAACAGGGGGCAGCCCCAGCATTTT
size: NA; V: TRBV4-2; J: TRBJ1-1; D: TRBD1; CDR3: CASSQEGTGEVGTEAFF; DNA: TGTGCCAGCAGCCAGGAGGGGACAGGGGAAGTCGGGACTGAAGCTTTCTTT
size: once; V: TRBV11-3; J: TRBJ1-1; D: NA; CDR3: CASSLGPNTEAFF; DNA: TGTGCCAGCAGCTTAGGTCCTAACACTGAAGCTTTCTTT
size: NA; V: TRBV6-6; J: TRBJ1-6; D: NA; CDR3: CATTSTATNSPLHF; DNA: TGTGCCACCACCTCGACAGCCACTAATTCACCCCTCCACTTT
size: NA; V: TRBV7-3; J: TRBJ2-3; D: TRBD2; CDR3: CASSLAASGTDTQYF; DNA: TGTGCCAGCAGCTTAGCGGCTAGCGGGACAGATACGCAGTATTTT
size: NA; V: TRBV7-8; J: TRBJ1-2; D: NA; CDR3: CASSAGSNYGYTF; DNA: TGTGCCAGCAGCGCCGGGTCTAACTATGGCTACACCTTC
size: NA; V: TRBV9; J: TRBJ2-5; D: NA; CDR3: CASSVGGELETQYF; DNA: TGTGCCAGCAGCGTAGGGGGAGAGCTGGAGACCCAGTACTTC
size: NA; V: TRBV9; J: TRBJ1-3; D: TRBD1; CDR3: CASSATGAGNTIYF; DNA: TGTGCCAGCAGCGCAACAGGGGCTGGAAACACCATATATTTT
size: NA; V: TRBV2; J: TRBJ1-5; D: NA; CDR3: CASMANGNQPQHF; DNA: TGTGCCAGCATGGCAAACGGCAATCAGCCCCAGCATTTT
size: NA; V: TRBV5-1; J: TRBJ1-1; D: NA; CDR3: CASSLDPEDTEAFF; DNA: TGCGCCAGCAGCTTGGACCCTGAGGACACTGAAGCTTTCTTT
size: NA; V: TRBV5-8; J: TRBJ2-7; D: NA; CDR3: CASSTDSTYEQYF; DNA: TGTGCCAGCAGTACGGACAGTACCTACGAGCAGTACTTC
size: NA; V: TRBV19; J: TRBJ1-2; D: TRBD1; CDR3: CATEFKSRGTVLSNYGYTF; DNA: TGTGCCACAGAGTTTAAATCCAGAGGGACAGTTCTCTCCAACTATGGCTACACCTTC
size: NA; V: TRBV9; J: TRBJ2-1; D: NA; CDR3: CASSLGGDYNEQFF; DNA: TGTGCCAGCAGCCTCGGCGGAGACTACAATGAGCAGTTCTTC
size: NA; V: TRBV6-5; J: TRBJ1-2; D: TRBD1; CDR3: CASSYGQTGGTSTF; DNA: TGTGCCAGCAGTTACGGTCAGACAGGGGGTACCTCCACCTTC
size: NA; V: TRBV11-1; J: TRBJ1-2; D: NA; CDR3: CASSVNTGFYGYTF; DNA: TGTGCCAGCAGCGTAAATACAGGGTTCTATGGCTACACCTTC
size: NA; V: TRBV19; J: TRBJ1-1; D: TRBD1; CDR3: CASSSGTGRRNTEAFF; DNA: TGTGCCAGTAGTTCGGGGACAGGGAGGAGGAACACTGAAGCTTTCTTT
size: NA; V: TRBV4-2; J: TRBJ1-4; D: NA; CDR3: CASSQDMHKNEKLFF; DNA: TGTGCCAGCAGCCAAGATATGCACAAAAATGAAAAACTGTTTTTT
size: NA; V: TRBV6-6; J: TRBJ1-1; D: NA; CDR3: CASSSGHLRDTEAFF; DNA: TGTGCCAGCAGCTCAGGGCACCTAAGGGACACTGAAGCTTTCTTT
size: once; V: TRBV4-3; J: TRBJ2-2; D: TRBD2; CDR3: CASRAGGPRTGELFF; DNA: TGCGCCAGCAGAGCGGGGGGGCCGAGGACCGGGGAGCTGTTTTTT
size: NA; V: TRBV7-9; J: TRBJ2-7; D: TRBD1; CDR3: CASSVGTGGEEQYF; DNA: TGTGCCAGCAGCGTCGGGACAGGGGGAGAGGAGCAGTACTTC
size: NA; V: TRBV5-1; J: TRBJ1-1; D: NA; CDR3: CASSPQALNTEAFF; DNA: TGCGCCAGCAGCCCACAGGCTTTGAACACTGAAGCTTTCTTT
size: NA; V: TRBV7-3; J: TRBJ2-1; D: TRBD1; CDR3: CASSSGQRSINEQFF; DNA: TGTGCCAGCAGCTCGGGACAGAGATCTATCAATGAGCAGTTCTTC